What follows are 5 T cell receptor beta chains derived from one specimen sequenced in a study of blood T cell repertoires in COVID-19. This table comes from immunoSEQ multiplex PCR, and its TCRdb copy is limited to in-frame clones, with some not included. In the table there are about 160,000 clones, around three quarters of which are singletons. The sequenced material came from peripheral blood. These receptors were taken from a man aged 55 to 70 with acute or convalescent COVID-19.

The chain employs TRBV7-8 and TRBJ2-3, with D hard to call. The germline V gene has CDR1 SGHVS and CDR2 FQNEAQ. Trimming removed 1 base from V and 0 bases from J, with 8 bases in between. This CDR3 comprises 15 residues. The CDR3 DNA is TGTGCCAGCAGCTTAGGATGGGCAAGCACAGATACGCAGTATTTT. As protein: CASSLGWASTDTQYF.

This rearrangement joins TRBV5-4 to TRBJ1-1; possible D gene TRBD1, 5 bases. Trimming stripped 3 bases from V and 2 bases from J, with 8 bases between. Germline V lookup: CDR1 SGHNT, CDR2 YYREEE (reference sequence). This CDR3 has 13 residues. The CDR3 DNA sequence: TGTGCCAGCAGCTCCCAGGGTAACACTGAAGCTTTCTTT. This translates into CASSSQGNTEAFF.

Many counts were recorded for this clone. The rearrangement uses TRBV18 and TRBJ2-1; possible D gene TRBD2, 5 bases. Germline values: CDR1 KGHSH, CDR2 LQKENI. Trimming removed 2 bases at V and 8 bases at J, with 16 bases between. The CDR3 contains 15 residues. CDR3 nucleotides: TGTGCCAGCTCACCAATGATCGGGGAAGGCGATGAGCAGTTCTTC. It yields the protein CASSPMIGEGDEQFF.

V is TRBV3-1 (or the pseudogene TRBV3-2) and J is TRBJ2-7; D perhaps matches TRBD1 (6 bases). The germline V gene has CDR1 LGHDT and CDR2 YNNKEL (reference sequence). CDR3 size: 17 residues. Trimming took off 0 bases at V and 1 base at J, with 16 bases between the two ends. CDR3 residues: CASSQEMGAPVSYEQYF. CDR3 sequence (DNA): TGTGCCAGCAGCCAAGAAATGGGGGCCCCAGTTTCCTACGAGCAGTACTTC.

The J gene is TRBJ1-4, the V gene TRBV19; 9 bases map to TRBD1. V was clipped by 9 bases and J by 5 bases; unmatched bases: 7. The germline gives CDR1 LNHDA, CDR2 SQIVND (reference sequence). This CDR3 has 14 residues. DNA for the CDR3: TGTGCCAGCAGCAGAGACAGGGGGAATGAAAAACTGTTTTTT. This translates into CASSRDRGNEKLFF.